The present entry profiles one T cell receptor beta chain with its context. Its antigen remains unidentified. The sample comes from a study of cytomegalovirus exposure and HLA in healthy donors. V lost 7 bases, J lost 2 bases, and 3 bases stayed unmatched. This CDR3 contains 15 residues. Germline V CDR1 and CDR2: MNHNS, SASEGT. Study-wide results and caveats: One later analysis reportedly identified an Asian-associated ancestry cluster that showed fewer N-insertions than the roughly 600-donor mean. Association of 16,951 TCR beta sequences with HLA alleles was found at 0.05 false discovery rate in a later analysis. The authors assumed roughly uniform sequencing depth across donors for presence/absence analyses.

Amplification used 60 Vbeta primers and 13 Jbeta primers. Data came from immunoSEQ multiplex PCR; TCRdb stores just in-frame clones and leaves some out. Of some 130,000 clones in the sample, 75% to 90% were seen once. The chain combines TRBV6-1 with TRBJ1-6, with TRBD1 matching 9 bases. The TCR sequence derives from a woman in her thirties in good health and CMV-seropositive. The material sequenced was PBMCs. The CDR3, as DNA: TGTGCCAGCACCGACAGGGGGACCTATAATTCACCCCTCCACTTT. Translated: CASTDRGTYNSPLHF.